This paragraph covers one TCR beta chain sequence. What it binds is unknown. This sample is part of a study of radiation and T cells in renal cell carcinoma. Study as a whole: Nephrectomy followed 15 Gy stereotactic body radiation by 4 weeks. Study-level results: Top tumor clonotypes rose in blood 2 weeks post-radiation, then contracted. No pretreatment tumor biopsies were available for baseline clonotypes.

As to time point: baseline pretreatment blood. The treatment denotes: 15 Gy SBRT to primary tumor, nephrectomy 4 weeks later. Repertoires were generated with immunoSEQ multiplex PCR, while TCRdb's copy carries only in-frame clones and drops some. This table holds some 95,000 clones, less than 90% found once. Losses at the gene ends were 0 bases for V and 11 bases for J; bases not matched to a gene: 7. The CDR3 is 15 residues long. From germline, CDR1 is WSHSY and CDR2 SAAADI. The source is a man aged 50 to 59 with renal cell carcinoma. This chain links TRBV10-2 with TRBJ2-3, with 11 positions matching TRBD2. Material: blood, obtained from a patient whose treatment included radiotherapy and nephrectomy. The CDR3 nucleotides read TGCGCCAGCAGTGAGTCAGGTAGCGGGGGGGCCAAGCAGTATTTT. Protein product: CASSESGSGGAKQYF.